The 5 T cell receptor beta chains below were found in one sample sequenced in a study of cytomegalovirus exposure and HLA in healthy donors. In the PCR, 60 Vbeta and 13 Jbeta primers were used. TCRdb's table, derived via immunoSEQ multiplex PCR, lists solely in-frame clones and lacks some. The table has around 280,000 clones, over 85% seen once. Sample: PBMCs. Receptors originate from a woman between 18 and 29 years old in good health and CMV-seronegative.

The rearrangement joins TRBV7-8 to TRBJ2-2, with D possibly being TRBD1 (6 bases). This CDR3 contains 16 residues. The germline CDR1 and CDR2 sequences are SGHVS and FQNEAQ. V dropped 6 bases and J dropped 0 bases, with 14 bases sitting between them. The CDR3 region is CASSRTGQPNTGELFF. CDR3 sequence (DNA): TGTGCCAGCAGTCGGACTGGACAGCCGAACACCGGGGAGCTGTTTTTT.

The CDR3 sequence is CASSPPRSHEQYF. Written as DNA, the CDR3 is TGTGCCAGCAGCCCCCCCCGAAGCCACGAGCAGTACTTC. V and J are TRBV13 and TRBJ2-7; D unresolved. From germline, CDR1 is PRHDT and CDR2 FYEKMQ (reference sequence). The CDR3 is 13 residues long. V was shortened by 5 bases and J by 5 bases, with 13 bases between the two germline ends.

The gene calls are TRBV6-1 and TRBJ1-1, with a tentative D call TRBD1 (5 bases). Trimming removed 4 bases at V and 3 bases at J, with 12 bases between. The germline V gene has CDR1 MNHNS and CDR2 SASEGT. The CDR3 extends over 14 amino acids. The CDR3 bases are TGTGCCAGCAGTGTAATGGCAGGGTACACTGAAGCTTTCTTT. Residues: CASSVMAGYTEAFF.

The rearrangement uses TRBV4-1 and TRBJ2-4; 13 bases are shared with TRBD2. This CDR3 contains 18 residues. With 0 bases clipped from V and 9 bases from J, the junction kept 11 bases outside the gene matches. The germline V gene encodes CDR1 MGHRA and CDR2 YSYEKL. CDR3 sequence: CASSQDLILRLAGGIQYF. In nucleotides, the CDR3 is TGCGCCAGCAGCCAAGACCTGATACTGCGACTAGCGGGGGGCATTCAGTACTTC.

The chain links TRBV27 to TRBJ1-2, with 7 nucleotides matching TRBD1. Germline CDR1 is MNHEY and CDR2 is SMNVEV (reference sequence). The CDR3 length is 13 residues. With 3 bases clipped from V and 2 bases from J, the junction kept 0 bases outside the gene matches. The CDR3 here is CASSFRGNYGYTF. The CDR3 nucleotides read TGTGCCAGCAGTTTCAGGGGGAACTATGGCTACACCTTC.